This entry lists 18 T cell receptor beta chains sequenced from one sample in a study of PD-1 blockade in mismatch repair-deficient tumors. Sequencing used immunoSEQ multiplex PCR; TCRdb keeps in-frame clones, though not all of them. Of tens of thousands of clones detected, approximately 88% appear once; the ten largest clones hold approximately 15%. Source: peripheral blood, taken 52 weeks after starting pembrolizumab. Every receptor here comes from an adult with mismatch repair-deficient cancer.

The rearrangement joins TRBV25-1 to TRBJ2-1, with D unclear. Germline CDR1 MGHDK, CDR2 SYGVNS. There are 11 residues in the CDR3. Between the trimmed V and J ends, which lost 1 base and 7 bases, there was a span of 2 bases. The CDR3 region is CASSEWNEQFF. The CDR3 DNA reads as TGTGCCAGCAGTGAATGGAATGAGCAGTTCTTC.

The chain combines TRBV4-1 with TRBJ2-7, with TRBD2 matching over 13 bases. V shed 4 bases, J shed 0 bases, and the junction held 9 bases outside the gene matches. This CDR3 spans 18 amino acids. The germline CDR1 and CDR2 sequences are MGHRA and YSYEKL. The CDR3 region is CASSLHPLAGGSSYEQYF. Written as DNA, the CDR3 is TGCGCCAGCAGCCTCCACCCACTAGCGGGAGGGAGCTCCTACGAGCAGTACTTC.

The genes are TRBV28 and TRBJ2-7; D is unclear. Trimming took off 2 bases at V and 6 bases at J, with 5 bases between the two ends. CDR3 size: 11 residues. Germline values: CDR1 MDHEN, CDR2 SYDVKM. In DNA form, the CDR3 reads TGTGCCAGCAGTTTAAGTTCCGAGCAGTACTTC. Its protein product is CASSLSSEQYF.

CDR3 sequence: CASSVVQSSTDTQYF. CDR3 sequence (DNA): TGTGCCAGCAGCGTAGTGCAGAGTAGCACAGATACGCAGTATTTT. The chain couples TRBV9 to TRBJ2-3; the D is unclear. The CDR3 runs to 15 residues. V dropped 0 bases and J dropped 0 bases, with 8 bases sitting between them. In germline, CDR1 is SGDLS, CDR2 YYNGEE.

V usage is TRBV5-1 and J usage is TRBJ1-4, with D hard to call. The length of the CDR3 is 15 residues. V lost 1 base to trimming and J lost 0 bases, with 7 bases between them. Germline CDR1 is SGHRS and CDR2 is YFSETQ. The CDR3 spells CASSLFGATNEKLFF. The CDR3 DNA reads as TGCGCCAGCAGCTTGTTTGGGGCAACTAATGAAAAACTGTTTTTT.

This chain joins TRBV11-2 and TRBJ2-2; TRBD2 agrees at 8 bases. Looked up from germline, CDR1 is SGHAT and CDR2 is FQNNGV. V gave up 4 bases and J gave up 7 bases; unmatched junction bases: 5. This CDR3 has 14 residues. The CDR3 protein is CASSSAGGFGELFF. Written as DNA, the CDR3 is TGTGCCAGCAGCTCCGCGGGAGGCTTCGGGGAGCTGTTTTTT.

The genes are TRBV11-2 and TRBJ2-7, with 10 bases fitting TRBD2. The CDR3 contains 15 residues. Germline assignment: CDR1 SGHAT and CDR2 FQNNGV. V lost 1 base, J lost 2 bases, and 2 bases stayed unmatched. In DNA, the CDR3 is TGTGCCAGCAGCTTAGGGCTAGCGGGAGCCTACGAGCAGTACTTC. Its translation: CASSLGLAGAYEQYF.

This chain connects TRBV4-3 to TRBJ2-4, with TRBD2 as a possible D gene (6 bases). This CDR3 region has 13 residues. Per germline, CDR1 LGHNA and CDR2 YSLEER. V gave up 1 base and J gave up 7 bases, with 8 bases separating them. CDR3 sequence (DNA): TGCGCCAGCAGCCAAGGGAGGGGTAACATTCAGTACTTC. Residues: CASSQGRGNIQYF.

V usage is TRBV7-9 and J usage is TRBJ2-1, with TRBD2 matching 7 bases. Losses at the gene ends were 5 bases for V and 2 bases for J; bases not matched to a gene: 3. Germline-derived CDR1 and CDR2 are SEHNR and FQNEAQ (reference sequence). The CDR3 runs 14 residues. The DNA of the CDR3 is TGTGCCAGCAGCGAGCGGGGTCCCTACAATGAGCAGTTCTTC. Translating gives CASSERGPYNEQFF.

The chain carries TRBV7-9 and TRBJ2-1; D remains ambiguous. This CDR3 region has 14 residues. V lost 8 bases and J lost 9, with 20 bases in between. Per the germline V gene, CDR1 is SEHNR and CDR2 is FQNEAQ (reference sequence). This CDR3 reads CASLKMTHPSEQFF. The DNA for the CDR3 is TGTGCCAGCTTAAAAATGACCCATCCGTCTGAGCAGTTCTTC.

The V call is TRBV7-9, the J call TRBJ1-1; the D is unclear. V was pared by 6 bases and J by 2 bases, with 10 bases between. From germline, CDR1 is SEHNR and CDR2 FQNEAQ (reference sequence). The CDR3 has 13 amino acids. The CDR3 coding sequence is TGTGCCAGCAGTCCAACCCAAAACACTGAAGCTTTCTTT. Its translation is CASSPTQNTEAFF.

The chain couples TRBV28 to TRBJ1-5, with a tentative D call TRBD1 (6 bases). V was pared by 4 bases and J by 0 bases, with 22 bases between. CDR1 is MDHEN and CDR2 is SYDVKM in the germline V gene. The CDR3 is 19 residues long. The CDR3 region is CASSYPLLWGPNSNQPQHF. CDR3 DNA sequence: TGTGCCAGCAGTTATCCTCTCCTTTGGGGGCCAAATAGCAATCAGCCCCAGCATTTT.

The rearrangement uses TRBV15 and TRBJ2-2; D ambiguous. Deletions cut 8 bases from V and 3 bases from J, with 16 bases between. The CDR3 covers 15 residues. Germline loops: CDR1 LNHNV, CDR2 YYDKDF (reference sequence). The CDR3 DNA reads TGTGCCACCGCTTCGGGCGCCGGGCACACCGGGGAGCTGTTTTTT. The encoded protein is CATASGAGHTGELFF.

This chain links TRBV10-3 with TRBJ2-5; the D gene is possibly TRBD2 (7 bases). Looked up from germline, CDR1 is ENHRY and CDR2 is SYGVKD. This CDR3 comprises 19 residues. V was cut by 3 bases and J by 1 base, with 24 bases left in between. The DNA for the CDR3 is TGTGCCATCAGTGACGGAGGGAGGGGGTCACCCGTATTCCAAGAGACCCAGTACTTC. It codes for CAISDGGRGSPVFQETQYF.

The chain uses TRBV6-1 and TRBJ2-2; 10 bases are shared with TRBD2. This CDR3 comprises 15 residues. V lost 4 bases, J lost 1 base, and 0 bases stayed unmatched. The germline V gene encodes CDR1 MNHNS and CDR2 SASEGT. This CDR3 reads CASSGTSGNTGELFF. CDR3 DNA: TGTGCCAGCAGTGGGACTAGCGGGAACACCGGGGAGCTGTTTTTT.

The chain is built from TRBV27 and TRBJ2-3, with no clear D. The CDR3 runs to 20 residues. Germline V gene sequence: CDR1 MNHEY, CDR2 SMNVEV (reference sequence). Between the trimmed V and J ends, which lost 2 bases and 1 base, there was a span of 25 bases. CDR3 DNA: TGTGCCAGCAGTTTACGGCACGGAGTGATTGACACCCCGGGCACAGATACGCAGTATTTT. As protein: CASSLRHGVIDTPGTDTQYF.

The chain employs TRBV6-5 and TRBJ2-2; D is ambiguous. The CDR3 has 12 residues. V dropped 8 bases and J dropped 7 bases, with 11 bases sitting between them. Germline V gene lookup returns CDR1 MNHEY and CDR2 SVGAGI. CDR3 amino acids: CASGTELGELFF. DNA of the CDR3: TGTGCCAGCGGCACAGAACTCGGGGAGCTGTTTTTT.

V is TRBV28 and J is TRBJ2-1; TRBD1 matches 8 bases. This CDR3 has 17 residues. Germline assignment: CDR1 MDHEN and CDR2 SYDVKM. The trim removed 11 bases at V and 2 bases at J, leaving 17 bases unmatched. CDR3 protein: CAAGDRGGSTPYNEQFF. CDR3 bases: TGTGCCGCTGGTGACAGGGGAGGTTCCACACCCTACAATGAGCAGTTCTTC.